Following are 8 T cell receptor beta chains from one sample sequenced in a study of blood T cell repertoires in COVID-19. The table came from immunoSEQ multiplex PCR; TCRdb's copy has only in-frame clones and leaves some out. The sample holds over 200,000 clones, about nine tenths seen once. Sequenced sample: peripheral blood. All receptors come from a middle-aged man with COVID-19, enrolled during active disease.

The chain recombines TRBV27 with TRBJ2-1, with 13 positions matching TRBD2. Germline-derived CDR1 and CDR2 are MNHEY and SMNVEV (reference sequence). The V segment lost 2 bases and the J segment 6 bases; nucleotides outside the gene matches: 4. The CDR3 is made up of 16 amino acids. The CDR3 here is CASSLRRTSGSNEQFF. Here the CDR3 DNA reads TGTGCCAGCAGTTTACGCCGGACTAGCGGGAGCAATGAGCAGTTCTTC.

J is TRBJ2-1 and V is TRBV9; tentative D call: TRBD2 (6 bases). V lost 0 bases and J 4 bases, leaving 11 bases between the germline ends. Germline CDR1 and CDR2: SGDLS and YYNGEE. This CDR3 region has 15 residues. The CDR3 here is CASSVGSGPYNEQFF. CDR3 bases: TGTGCCAGCAGCGTAGGTAGCGGACCTTACAATGAGCAGTTCTTC.

The chain joins TRBV10-3 to TRBJ2-2; D perhaps matches TRBD2 (6 bases). CDR1 ENHRY and CDR2 SYGVKD come from the germline V gene. V dropped 2 bases and J dropped 7 bases, with 14 bases sitting between them. The CDR3 consists of 15 residues. CDR3 region: CAISETWTTGGELFF. In nucleotides, the CDR3 is TGTGCCATCAGTGAGACTTGGACTACCGGCGGGGAGCTGTTTTTT.

This clone was picked up a small number of times. Written as DNA, the CDR3 is TGTGCCAGCAGCTTACCCAGGGTAAGGTACAATGAGCAGTTCTTC. Protein sequence: CASSLPRVRYNEQFF. The chain uses TRBV5-8 and TRBJ2-1; possible D gene TRBD1, 5 bases. The germline V gene has CDR1 SGHTS and CDR2 YDEGEE. The CDR3 covers 15 residues. The V end was cut by 2 bases, the J end by 4 bases, with 13 bases between.

This rearrangement joins TRBV28 to TRBJ1-6; 8 nucleotides match TRBD1. CDR1 and CDR2 (germline): MDHEN, SYDVKM. CDR3 length equals 14 residues. The V segment lost 6 bases and the J segment 7 bases; nucleotides outside the gene matches: 5. The CDR3 DNA reads as TGTGCCAGCAGCTGGACAGGGAACAATTCACCCCTCCACTTT. Protein product: CASSWTGNNSPLHF.

The CDR3 loop is CASSLGGTLNTEAFF. CDR3 DNA: TGTGCCAGCAGCCTCGGGGGGACCCTGAACACTGAAGCTTTCTTT. The rearrangement links TRBV6-2 or TRBV6-3 to TRBJ1-1; perhaps TRBD1 as D (5 bases). This CDR3 is built from 15 residues. V lost 6 bases and J 0 bases, leaving 14 bases between the germline ends. Germline V gene data show CDR1 as MNHEY and CDR2 as SVGEGT.

This chain uses TRBV19 with TRBJ1-1, with D unclear. CDR3 length: 14 amino acids. Germline loops: CDR1 LNHDA, CDR2 SQIVND (reference sequence). With 1 base removed from V and 1 base from J, the gap between germline ends came to 7 bases. CDR3 protein: CASSIGTSNTEAFF. The CDR3 DNA follows: TGTGCCAGTAGTATAGGGACTTCGAACACTGAAGCTTTCTTT.

CDR3 sequence: CASAGWGNEQFF. The CDR3 DNA reads as TGTGCCAGCGCAGGGTGGGGCAATGAGCAGTTCTTC. The chain has TRBV5-8 and TRBJ2-1; D possibly corresponds to TRBD1 (5 bases). Trimming removed 7 bases from V and 6 bases from J, with 11 bases in between. This CDR3 is 12 amino acids long. CDR1 and CDR2 from the germline V gene are SGHTS and YDEGEE. Filled out from reference TRBV5-8 and TRBJ2-1, the complete variable domain reads EAGVTQSPTHLIKTRGQQATLRCSPISGHTSVYWYQQALGLGLQFLLWYDEGEERNRGNFPPRFSGRQFPNYSSELNVNALELEDSALYLCASAGWGNEQFFGPGTRLTVL.